The next 5 T cell receptor beta chains were all read from a single sample in a study of Tregs in tolerant kidney transplant recipients. Profiled with immunoSEQ multiplex PCR; TCRdb holds only in-frame clones, not every one. Here the sample spans over 50,000 clones, 70% to 90% being singletons. The material was Tregs from blood, obtained before the transplant. The receptor set was obtained from a human donor who received a combined kidney and bone marrow transplant.

The chain links TRBV25-1 to TRBJ2-5, with TRBD1 matching 8 bases. The V and J ends lost 4 bases and 6 bases, in that order; junction bases with no gene match: 7. The germline CDR1 and CDR2 sequences are MGHDK and SYGVNS. The CDR3 runs 14 residues. CDR3 sequence (DNA): TGTGCCAGCAGTGGTGGACAGGGTGGAAAGACCCAGTACTTC. The encoded protein is CASSGGQGGKTQYF. Based on the CDR3 plus reference TRBV25-1 and TRBJ2-5, the full variable domain is EADIYQTPRYLVIGTGKKITLECSQTMGHDKMYWYQQDPGMELHLIHYSYGVNSTEKGDLSSESTVSRIRTEHFPLTLESARPSHTSQYLCASSGGQGGKTQYFGPGTRLLVL.

CDR3 region: CAISESEGPTFF. The DNA for the CDR3 is TGTGCCATCAGTGAGTCGGAAGGGCCGACTTTCTTT. The V gene is TRBV10-3, the J gene TRBJ1-1; the D is unclear. Trimming pared 0 bases from V and 12 bases from J, leaving 11 bases between. Germline assignment: CDR1 ENHRY and CDR2 SYGVKD. The CDR3 sequence is 12 residues long.

The chain uses TRBV19 and TRBJ2-1; 10 nucleotides agree with TRBD1. V lost 0 bases to trimming and J lost 8 bases; unmatched junction nucleotides: 10. Germline CDR1 is LNHDA and CDR2 is SQIVND (reference sequence). The CDR3 totals 17 residues. The CDR3 loop is CASSIDGTGEMSHEQFF. CDR3 nucleotide sequence: TGTGCCAGTAGTATAGATGGGACAGGGGAGATGAGCCATGAGCAGTTCTTC.

The rearrangement uses TRBV7-9 and TRBJ2-2, with 7 bases identical to TRBD1. With 11 bases clipped from V and 1 base from J, the junction kept 4 bases outside the gene matches. Looked up from germline, CDR1 is SEHNR and CDR2 is FQNEAQ (reference sequence). The CDR3 has 13 amino acids. The chain's CDR3 is CAEGAVNTGELFF. The CDR3 DNA reads TGTGCCGAGGGGGCAGTGAACACCGGGGAGCTGTTTTTT. Filled out from reference TRBV7-9 and TRBJ2-2, the complete variable domain reads DTGVSQNPRHKITKRGQNVTFRCDPISEHNRLYWYRQTLGQGPEFLTYFQNEAQLEKSRLLSDRFSAERPKGSFSTLEIQRTEQGDSAMYLCAEGAVNTGELFFGEGSRLTVL.

This CDR3 reads CASSYPLGPAETQYF. The DNA for the CDR3 is TGTGCCAGCAGTTACCCACTTGGGCCTGCGGAGACCCAGTACTTC. This sequence joins TRBV6-6 and TRBJ2-5, with unresolved D. The CDR3 runs 15 residues. Per the germline V gene, CDR1 is MNHNY and CDR2 is SVGAGI (reference sequence). The ends were cut back, 2 bases at V and 5 bases at J, with 15 bases in the middle.